This T cell receptor (beta chain) was observed in a study of T cell responses to AZD1222 COVID-19 vaccine. Study results and caveats: Baseline antibody screening turned up just a handful of seropositive AZD1222 recipients. Only after the peak T cell response were repertoires sampled. Clonal diversity may have been underestimated in mostly white British donors. Unmutated variant regions are reportedly targeted by nearly half of spike-specific TCRs.

Turning to this clone: Its cognate antigen is unknown.

Per the germline V gene, CDR1 is GTSNPN and CDR2 is SVGIG (reference sequence). The CDR3 is 14 residues long. V dropped 2 bases and J dropped 2; count of bases not matched to a gene: 3. TCRdb's table, derived via immunoSEQ multiplex PCR, lists solely in-frame clones and lacks some. This table holds about 170,000 clones, 85% to 90% found once. The receptor was isolated from an adult in good health. This sample comprised peripheral blood, obtained on day 0 of AZD1222 vaccination. The gene calls are TRBV30 and TRBJ1-1; 9 bases map to TRBD1. In DNA form, the CDR3 reads TGTGCCTGGAGTAGAACAGGGGGCAACACTGAAGCTTTCTTT. Encoded protein: CAWSRTGGNTEAFF.